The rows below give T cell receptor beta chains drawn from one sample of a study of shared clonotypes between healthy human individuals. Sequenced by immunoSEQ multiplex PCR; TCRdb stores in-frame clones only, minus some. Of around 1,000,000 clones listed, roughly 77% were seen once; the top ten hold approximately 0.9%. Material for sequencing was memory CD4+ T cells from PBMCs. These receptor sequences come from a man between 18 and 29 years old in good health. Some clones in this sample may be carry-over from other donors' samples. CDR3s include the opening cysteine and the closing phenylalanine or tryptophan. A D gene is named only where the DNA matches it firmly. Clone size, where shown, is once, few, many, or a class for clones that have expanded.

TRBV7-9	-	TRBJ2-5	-	CASRETQVDWRETQYF	TGTGCCAGCAGAGAAACACAAGTTGATTGGCGGGAGACCCAGTACTTC
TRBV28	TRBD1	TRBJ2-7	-	CASSLSGTGGYEQYF	TGTGCCAGCAGTCTGTCCGGGACAGGGGGCTACGAGCAGTACTTC
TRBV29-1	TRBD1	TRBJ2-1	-	CSVGGGQGAYNEQFF	TGCAGCGTTGGGGGGGGACAGGGCGCCTACAATGAGCAGTTCTTC
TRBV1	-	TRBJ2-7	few	CTSSHKLITAHYEQYF	TGCACCAGCAGCCACAAGCTTATAACTGCCCACTACGAGCAGTACTTC
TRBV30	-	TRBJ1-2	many	CAWSLYRTNYGYTF	TGTGCCTGGAGTCTGTATAGGACCAACTATGGCTACACCTTC
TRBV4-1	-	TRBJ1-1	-	CASSPISTRAETNTEAFF	TGCGCCAGCAGCCCCATATCGACTCGGGCGGAAACGAACACTGAAGCTTTCTTT
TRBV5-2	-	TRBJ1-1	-	CASSLSTSRWNTEAFF	TGTGCCAGCAGCTTGTCGACAAGCCGGTGGAACACTGAAGCTTTCTTT
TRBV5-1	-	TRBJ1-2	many	CASSPNAGQRGYTF	TGCGCCAGCAGCCCCAACGCGGGGCAGAGGGGCTACACCTTC
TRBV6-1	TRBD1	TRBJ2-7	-	CASRDRGQNEQYF	TGTGCCAGCAGAGACAGGGGGCAAAACGAGCAGTACTTC
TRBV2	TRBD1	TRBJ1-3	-	CASNSEQGIWGNTIYF	TGTGCCAGCAACAGCGAACAGGGGATCTGGGGAAACACCATATATTTT
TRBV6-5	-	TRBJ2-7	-	CASRRALGYEQYF	TGTGCCAGCCGCCGCGCCCTTGGTTACGAGCAGTACTTC
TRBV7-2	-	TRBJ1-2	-	CASSHSGAWGYTF	TGTGCCAGCAGCCACTCGGGGGCGTGGGGCTACACCTTC
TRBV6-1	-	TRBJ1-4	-	CASSEQGGEKLFF	TGTGCCAGCAGTGAACAGGGAGGCGAAAAACTGTTTTTT
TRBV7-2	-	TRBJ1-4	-	CASSLVARSDEKLFF	TGTGCCAGCAGCTTAGTAGCGCGGTCTGATGAAAAACTGTTTTTT
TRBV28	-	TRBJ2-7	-	CASSLLSSSSYEQYF	TGTGCCAGCAGTTTATTATCTTCCAGCTCCTACGAGCAGTACTTC
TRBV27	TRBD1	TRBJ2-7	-	CASGGQGNYEQYF	TGTGCCAGCGGGGGACAGGGAAACTACGAGCAGTACTTC
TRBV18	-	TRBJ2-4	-	CASSLGGGTKNIQYF	TGTGCCAGCTCACTAGGCGGCGGGACCAAAAACATTCAGTACTTC
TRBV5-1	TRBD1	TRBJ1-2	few	CASSLWSDRAGYTF	TGCGCCAGCAGCTTGTGGTCGGACAGGGCGGGCTACACCTTC
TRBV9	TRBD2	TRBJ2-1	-	CASSKGLAGQPYNEQFF	TGTGCCAGCAGCAAGGGACTAGCGGGCCAGCCTTACAATGAGCAGTTCTTC
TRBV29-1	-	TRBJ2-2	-	CSVVVQTGGELFF	TGCAGCGTTGTGGTACAAACAGGAGGGGAGCTGTTTTTT
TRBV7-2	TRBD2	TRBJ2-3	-	CASSLTGTSQYF	TGTGCCAGCAGCCTTACCGGGACTAGTCAGTATTTT
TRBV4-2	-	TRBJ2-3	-	CASSQGGPIRDTQYF	TGTGCCAGCAGCCAAGGGGGCCCGATTCGAGATACGCAGTATTTT
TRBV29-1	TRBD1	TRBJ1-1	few	CSAGQAPLNTEAFF	TGCAGCGCTGGACAGGCACCCTTGAACACTGAAGCTTTCTTT
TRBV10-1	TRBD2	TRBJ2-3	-	CASQPRLAGVRTDTQYF	TGCGCCAGCCAACCCAGACTAGCGGGAGTTCGCACAGATACGCAGTATTTT
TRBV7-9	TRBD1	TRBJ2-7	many	CASSIPDRGSEQYF	TGTGCCAGCAGCATACCGGACAGGGGGTCCGAGCAGTACTTC
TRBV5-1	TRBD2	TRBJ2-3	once	CASSLGSSGSVDTQYF	TGCGCCAGCAGCTTGGGGTCTAGCGGGAGTGTAGATACGCAGTATTTT
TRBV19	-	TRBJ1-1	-	CASSIVFGGSNTEAFF	TGTGCCAGTAGTATAGTTTTCGGGGGCTCGAACACTGAAGCTTTCTTT
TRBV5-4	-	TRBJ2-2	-	CASSSKSGTLTGELFF	TGTGCCAGCAGCTCGAAGTCCGGGACCCTCACCGGGGAGCTGTTTTTT
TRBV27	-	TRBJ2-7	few	CASSKRDGIRGREQYF	TGTGCCAGCAGTAAAAGGGACGGTATAAGGGGTCGAGAGCAGTACTTC
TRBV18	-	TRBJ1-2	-	CASSPPVTAVGGFYGYTF	TGTGCCAGCTCACCCCCCGTGACAGCGGTCGGCGGGTTCTATGGCTACACCTTC
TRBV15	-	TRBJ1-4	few	CAAGDEKLFF	TGTGCAGCGGGGGATGAAAAACTGTTTTTT
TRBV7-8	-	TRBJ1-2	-	CASSLSPTGYTF	TGTGCCAGCAGCTTAAGCCCCACTGGCTACACCTTC